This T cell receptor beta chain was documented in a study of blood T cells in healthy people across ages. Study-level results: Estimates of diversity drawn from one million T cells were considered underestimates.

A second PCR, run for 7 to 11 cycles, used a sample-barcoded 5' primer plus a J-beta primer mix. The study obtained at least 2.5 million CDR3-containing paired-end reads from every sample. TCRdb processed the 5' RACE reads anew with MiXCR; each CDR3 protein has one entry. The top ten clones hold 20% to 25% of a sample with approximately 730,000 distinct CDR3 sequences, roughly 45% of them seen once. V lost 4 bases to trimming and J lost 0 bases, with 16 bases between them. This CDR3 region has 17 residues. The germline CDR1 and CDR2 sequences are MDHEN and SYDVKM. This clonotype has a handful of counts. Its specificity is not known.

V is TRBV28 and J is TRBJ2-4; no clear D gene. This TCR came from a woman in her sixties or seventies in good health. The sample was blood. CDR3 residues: CASSSPSSALAKNIQYF. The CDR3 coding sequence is TGTGCCAGCAGTTCCCCCTCCTCTGCTCTAGCCAAAAACATTCAGTACTTC.